The sequence of this T cell receptor (beta chain) was determined in a study of beta chain features in type 1 diabetes. Concerning this clone: Its antigen is as yet unknown.

The CDR3 loop spans 18 amino acids. Germline V CDR1 and CDR2: MDHEN, SYDVKM. V lost 5 bases to trimming and J lost 3 bases; unmatched junction nucleotides: 15. Investigators reverse transcribed all isolated RNA, so they sequenced expressed TCRB transcripts. Repertoires were generated with immunoSEQ multiplex PCR, while TCRdb's copy carries only in-frame clones and drops some. This sample yields about 240,000 clones, of which 11% to 15% are seen a single time; 0.015% to 0.02% belongs to the top ten. The study, taken as a whole, reports: In every one of the four CD4+ subsets, TCRB CDR3s were moderately but significantly shorter in Type 1 diabetes patients. Reduced insertions and increased deletions marked VDJ junctions in type 1 diabetes patients.

The V call is TRBV28, the J call TRBJ1-5; 8 nucleotides line up with TRBD1. The sequenced sample consisted of naive CD4+ T cells from blood. This sequence was found in a young man with type 1 diabetes. DNA for the CDR3: TGTGCCAGCAGTCCCATAGGGACAGGACTCCGGACCAATCAGCCCCAGCATTTT. Translation gives CASSPIGTGLRTNQPQHF.